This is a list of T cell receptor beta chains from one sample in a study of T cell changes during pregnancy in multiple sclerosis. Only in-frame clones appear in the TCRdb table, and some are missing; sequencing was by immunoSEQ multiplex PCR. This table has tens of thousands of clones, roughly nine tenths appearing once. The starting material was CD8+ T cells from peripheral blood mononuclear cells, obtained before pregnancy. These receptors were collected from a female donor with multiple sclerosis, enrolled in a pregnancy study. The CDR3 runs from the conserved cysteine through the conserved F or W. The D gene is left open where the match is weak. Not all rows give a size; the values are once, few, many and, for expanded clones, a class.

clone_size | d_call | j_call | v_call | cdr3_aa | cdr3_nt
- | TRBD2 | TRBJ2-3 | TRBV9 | CASSAQAGSTDTQYF | TGTGCCAGCAGCGCCCAAGCGGGGAGCACAGATACGCAGTATTTT
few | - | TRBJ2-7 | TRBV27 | CASSINRVPLYEQYF | TGTGCCAGCAGTATCAACAGGGTTCCACTTTACGAGCAGTACTTC
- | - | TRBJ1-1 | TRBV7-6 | CASSFGGNEAFF | TGTGCCAGCAGCTTCGGCGGAAATGAAGCTTTCTTT
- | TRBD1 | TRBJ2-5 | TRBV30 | CAWSALRDRGYQETQYF | TGTGCCTGGAGTGCCCTCCGGGACAGGGGCTACCAAGAGACCCAGTACTTC
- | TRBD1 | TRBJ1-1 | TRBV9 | CASSSGGTEAFF | TGTGCCAGCAGCTCAGGGGGCACTGAAGCTTTCTTT
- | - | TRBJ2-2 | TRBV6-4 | CASSEVGGTGTGELFF | TGTGCCAGCAGTGAAGTGGGGGGTACTGGCACCGGGGAGCTGTTTTTT
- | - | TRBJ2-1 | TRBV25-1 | CASSEEGRSFRHNEQFF | TGTGCCAGCAGTGAAGAGGGGAGGTCCTTCCGCCACAATGAGCAGTTCTTC
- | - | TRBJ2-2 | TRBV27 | CASSLQTNTGELFF | TGTGCCAGCAGTTTGCAGACGAACACCGGGGAGCTGTTTTTT
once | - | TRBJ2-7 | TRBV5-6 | CASSLEGGGGSRSYEQYF | TGTGCCAGCAGCTTGGAAGGGGGCGGGGGGTCCCGCTCCTACGAGCAGTACTTC
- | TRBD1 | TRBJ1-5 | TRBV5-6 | CASSLVGGTGSNQPQHF | TGTGCCAGCAGCTTGGTCGGCGGGACAGGTAGCAATCAGCCCCAGCATTTT
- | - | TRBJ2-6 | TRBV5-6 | CASSFGSGANVLTF | TGTGCCAGCAGCTTCGGCTCTGGGGCCAACGTCCTGACTTTC
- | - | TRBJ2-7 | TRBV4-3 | CASSQEKVGLYEQYF | TGCGCCAGCAGCCAAGAGAAGGTGGGGCTCTACGAGCAGTACTTC
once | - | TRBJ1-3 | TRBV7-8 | CASSLYVRQTSGNTIYF | TGTGCCAGCAGCTTATATGTACGACAGACCTCTGGAAACACCATATATTTT
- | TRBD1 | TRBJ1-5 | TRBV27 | CASGQGLGNQPQHF | TGTGCCAGCGGACAGGGTCTGGGCAATCAGCCCCAGCATTTT
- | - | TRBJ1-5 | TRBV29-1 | CSVEKQGLPGHF | TGCAGCGTTGAAAAGCAGGGACTCCCGGGGCATTTT
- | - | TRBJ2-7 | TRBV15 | CAVTGTRPYEQYF | TGTGCCGTGACCGGGACAAGACCCTACGAGCAGTACTTC
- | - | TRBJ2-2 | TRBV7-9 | CATEDYPNTGELFF | TGTGCCACCGAGGACTATCCCAACACCGGGGAGCTGTTTTTT
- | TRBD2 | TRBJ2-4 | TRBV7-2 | CASSDTGWSSGGPLVQYF | TGTGCCAGCAGCGATACAGGGTGGTCTAGCGGGGGCCCCTTGGTTCAGTACTTC
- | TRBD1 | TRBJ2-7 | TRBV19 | CASKAGQGNEQYF | TGTGCCAGTAAGGCAGGACAGGGAAACGAGCAGTACTTC
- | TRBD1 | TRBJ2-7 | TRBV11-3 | CASSSVSGQGGSYEQYF | TGTGCCAGCAGCTCTGTATCGGGACAGGGGGGATCCTACGAGCAGTACTTC
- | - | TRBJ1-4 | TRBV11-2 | CASSLEGGNEKLFF | TGTGCCAGCAGCTTAGAGGGCGGGAATGAAAAACTGTTTTTT
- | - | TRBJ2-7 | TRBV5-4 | CASSLEVSYEQYF | TGTGCCAGCAGCTTAGAGGTATCCTACGAGCAGTACTTC
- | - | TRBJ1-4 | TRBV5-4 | CASSLASDEKLFF | TGTGCCAGCAGCTTGGCTTCAGATGAAAAACTGTTTTTT
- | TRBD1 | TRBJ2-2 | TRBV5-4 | CASSLRQGAGELFF | TGTGCCAGCAGCCTACGACAGGGAGCCGGGGAGCTGTTTTTT
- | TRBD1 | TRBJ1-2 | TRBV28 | CASSGQGAGYTF | TGTGCCAGCAGCGGACAGGGGGCAGGCTACACCTTC
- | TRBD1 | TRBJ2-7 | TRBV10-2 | CASDPGQALGEQYF | TGCGCCAGTGACCCGGGACAGGCCCTGGGGGAGCAGTACTTC
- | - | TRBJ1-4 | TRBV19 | CASSIRDVGEKLFF | TGTGCCAGTAGTATTCGGGATGTAGGTGAAAAACTGTTTTTT
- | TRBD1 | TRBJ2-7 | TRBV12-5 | CASGLPPDRGSYEQYF | TGTGCTAGTGGTTTGCCCCCGGACAGGGGGTCCTACGAGCAGTACTTC